These T cell receptor beta chains were read from a single sample in a study of blood T cell repertoires in COVID-19. TCRdb's copy holds only in-frame clones and misses some; the assay was immunoSEQ multiplex PCR. Found here are a few hundred thousand clones, approximately 86% of them singletons; the top ten hold about 1%. The specimen was PBMCs or T cells enriched from blood (not recorded which). The source of these receptors is a young woman who had recovered from COVID-19. Both conserved end residues are part of each CDR3. The D gene is left open where the match is weak. Part of the rows lack a size; the others show once, few, many or a class for expanded clones.

TRBJ2-1 | NA | TRBV29-1 | NA | TGCAGCGTGTTTGGGAGATATAAGAGCAATGAGCAGTTCTTC | CSVFGRYKSNEQFF
TRBJ2-5 | NA | TRBV7-7 | NA | TGTGCCAGCAGCAAGACTGCGGCGGAGACCCAGTACTTC | CASSKTAAETQYF
TRBJ2-1 | NA | TRBV7-6 | NA | TGTGCCAGCAGCTTGTTCTTCAGGGGAAGCAATGAGCAGTTCTTC | CASSLFFRGSNEQFF
TRBJ2-2 | TRBD2 | TRBV7-2 | once | TGTGCCAGCAGCTTAGTGGCTAGCGGGGCGAACACCGGGGAGCTGTTTTTT | CASSLVASGANTGELFF
TRBJ1-6 | NA | TRBV29-1 | NA | TGCAGCGTTGCATATGGCAGGGAAAATTCACCCCTCCACTTT | CSVAYGRENSPLHF
TRBJ1-2 | TRBD1 | TRBV18 | NA | TGTGCCAGCTCACCATCGAAAGGACAGGTCTATGGCTACACCTTC | CASSPSKGQVYGYTF
TRBJ1-2 | TRBD1 | TRBV28 | NA | TGTGCCAGCAGTTTAGGGGGCAGGGGGTCTAACTATGGCTACACCTTC | CASSLGGRGSNYGYTF
TRBJ2-3 | NA | TRBV10-3 | NA | TGTGCCATCAGTGAGTCTATGGGGCAAACGGATACGCAGTATTTT | CAISESMGQTDTQYF
TRBJ2-5 | NA | TRBV7-6 | few | TGTGCCAGCAGCTTTAAGCCGGGATTAGCCCCAGAGACCCAGTACTTC | CASSFKPGLAPETQYF
TRBJ1-2 | NA | TRBV9 | NA | TGTGCCAGCAGCGTAGGGCAGGACTCTGGCTACACCTTC | CASSVGQDSGYTF
TRBJ1-1 | NA | TRBV13 | once | TGTGCCAGCAGCCCGATGGGGGGGCGGGGAACTGAAGCTTTCTTT | CASSPMGGRGTEAFF
TRBJ2-7 | NA | TRBV29-1 | NA | TGCAGCGTTGAAGTGGTCGATACAGGCTCCTACGAGCAGTACTTC | CSVEVVDTGSYEQYF
TRBJ2-1 | NA | TRBV4-2 | NA | TGTGCCAGCAGCCGAGCGGAAGGGTACAATGAGCAGTTCTTC | CASSRAEGYNEQFF
TRBJ2-6 | TRBD1 | TRBV15 | NA | TGTGCCACCAGACTTTTGCCGGGACAGTCCTCTGGGGCCAACGTCCTGACTTTC | CATRLLPGQSSGANVLTF
TRBJ2-2 | TRBD1 | TRBV10-2 | NA | TGCGCCAGCACCCAACCGGACAGGATTTACACCGGGGAGCTGTTTTTT | CASTQPDRIYTGELFF
TRBJ1-2 | NA | TRBV6-5 | once | TGTGCCAGCAGTTACTCGGCTTGGGGCAATAACTATGGCTACACCTTC | CASSYSAWGNNYGYTF
TRBJ2-3 | NA | TRBV5-1 | NA | TGCGCCAGCAGCTTTCCGGCGGGGAAGAGCACAGATACGCAGTATTTT | CASSFPAGKSTDTQYF
TRBJ1-4 | NA | TRBV7-9 | NA | TGTGCCAGCAGTCCCTATCAGGGTTCTAATGAAAAACTGTTTTTT | CASSPYQGSNEKLFF
TRBJ1-2 | TRBD1 | TRBV29-1 | NA | TGCAGCGGAGGGACAGGGAAGGGGGATATAGGCGGCTACACCTTC | CSGGTGKGDIGGYTF
TRBJ1-3 | NA | TRBV12-5 | NA | TGTGCTAGTGGTGCCAGGGAGGAAGTGTCGAGGGCTGGAAACACCATATATTTT | CASGAREEVSRAGNTIYF
TRBJ1-1 | NA | TRBV2 | once | TGTGCCAGCAGGATCCCCCACAGGGACACTGAAGCTTTCTTT | CASRIPHRDTEAFF
TRBJ2-3 | NA | TRBV11-2 | NA | TGTGCCAGCAGCTTAGGGATCCGGGAAGATACGCAGTATTTT | CASSLGIREDTQYF
TRBJ1-2 | TRBD1 | TRBV19 | once | TGTGCCAGTAGTTTAGATCGGGACAGCCGCTATGGCTACACCTTC | CASSLDRDSRYGYTF
TRBJ2-3 | TRBD2 | TRBV19 | NA | TGTGCCAGTAACAAGGCTAGCGGAACAGATACGCAGTATTTT | CASNKASGTDTQYF
TRBJ2-6 | NA | TRBV27 | NA | TGTGCCAGCAGTTTATCGGCAGGGTCTGGGGCCAACGTCCTGACTTTC | CASSLSAGSGANVLTF
TRBJ1-3 | TRBD1 | TRBV5-1 | NA | TGCGCCAGCAGCCCCAGGACAGGGTCGTCTGGAAACACCATATATTTT | CASSPRTGSSGNTIYF
TRBJ1-2 | NA | TRBV28 | once | TGTGCCAGCAGACCTCCCATCGGTGGCGGCTATGGCTACACCTTC | CASRPPIGGGYGYTF
TRBJ1-1 | NA | TRBV27 | NA | TGTGCCAGCGGGCCCTTGGGGCAGATGAACGCTGAAGCTTTCTTT | CASGPLGQMNAEAFF
TRBJ2-3 | TRBD2 | TRBV6-6 | NA | TGTGCCAGCAGTAGAACTAGCGACCGCAGCACAGATACGCAGTATTTT | CASSRTSDRSTDTQYF
TRBJ2-3 | NA | TRBV5-1 | NA | TGCGCCAGCAGCTTGTCTGGCGGGTCGACAGATACGCAGTATTTT | CASSLSGGSTDTQYF
TRBJ1-5 | NA | TRBV18 | NA | TGTGCCAGCTCACCCGCCGCGGGGACCAATCAGCCCCAGCATTTT | CASSPAAGTNQPQHF
TRBJ2-7 | NA | TRBV4-2 | NA | TGTGCCAGCAGCCAGTCCGGGTCAAAGATTCATTCCTACGAGCAGTACTTC | CASSQSGSKIHSYEQYF
TRBJ2-3 | NA | TRBV30 | NA | TGTGCCTGGAGCCATTTCCGGGACACCGACACAGATACGCAGTATTTT | CAWSHFRDTDTDTQYF
TRBJ1-1 | TRBD1 | TRBV7-8 | few | TGTGCCAGCAGCAGGGGGCTCGGCACTGAAGCTTTCTTT | CASSRGLGTEAFF
TRBJ2-7 | NA | TRBV21-1 | NA | TGTGCCAGCAGCAAAGGTAACCAGATACGATCCTACGAGCAGTACTTC | CASSKGNQIRSYEQYF
TRBJ2-5 | NA | TRBV5-4 | NA | TGTGCCAGCAGCCTATTCCAGGGTCTCCAAGAGACCCAGTACTTC | CASSLFQGLQETQYF
TRBJ2-1 | TRBD2 | TRBV5-1 | NA | TGCGCCAGCAGCGGGGGGGGAGCGGGTACCCCAGAGCAGTTCTTC | CASSGGGAGTPEQFF
TRBJ2-7 | TRBD1 | TRBV25-1 | few | TGTGCCAGTAGGACAGGGGCCTACGAGCAGTACTTC | CASRTGAYEQYF
TRBJ2-1 | TRBD2 | TRBV5-1 | NA | TGCGCCAGCAGCTTGGGTCTAGCGGGAGGCCTCTACAATGAGCAGTTCTTC | CASSLGLAGGLYNEQFF
TRBJ1-5 | NA | TRBV12-5 | NA | TGTGCTAGTGGTTTCCCGATGCTGAACTATAGTGGGTCTCAGCCCCAGCATTTT | CASGFPMLNYSGSQPQHF
TRBJ2-7 | TRBD2 | TRBV6-2/TRBV6-3 | NA | TGTGCCAGCAGTGACACGACTAGCGGTTTGTACGAGCAGTACTTC | CASSDTTSGLYEQYF
TRBJ2-1 | TRBD2 | TRBV20-1 | NA | TGCAGTGCTAGTGGGTCCCGGACTAGCGGGACTAGCCCATCCTACAATGAGCAGTTCTTC | CSASGSRTSGTSPSYNEQFF
TRBJ2-3 | NA | TRBV4-1 | NA | TGCGCCAGCAGCCAAGATTTGTATAGCGTATCCTACACAGATACGCAGTATTTT | CASSQDLYSVSYTDTQYF
TRBJ2-7 | TRBD1 | TRBV29-1 | NA | TGCAGCGTTGTCGGGGACAGTACCTACGAGCAGTACTTC | CSVVGDSTYEQYF
TRBJ2-5 | TRBD2 | TRBV29-1 | NA | TGCAGCGTTGGGGGGCTAGCGGGAGAATCAGAGACCCAGTACTTC | CSVGGLAGESETQYF
TRBJ1-1 | NA | TRBV12-3/TRBV12-4 | NA | TGTGCCAGCAGTTGGGGCCAAAAGGCTGAAGCTTTCTTT | CASSWGQKAEAFF
TRBJ1-2 | NA | TRBV11-2 | NA | TGTGCCAGCAGCACAATAAGGATCCGGGCTGAGGGCTATGGCTACACCTTC | CASSTIRIRAEGYGYTF
TRBJ2-5 | TRBD2 | TRBV2 | NA | TGTGCCAGCCACGAACTAGCGGGAGAGACCCAGTACTTC | CASHELAGETQYF
TRBJ1-3 | NA | TRBV5-1 | few | TGCGCCAGCAGCTCTGATGGTAGCGGAAACACCATATATTTT | CASSSDGSGNTIYF
TRBJ1-4 | TRBD1 | TRBV18 | NA | TGTGCCAGCTCTCCAGGGGGCGCGTATTCCACTAATGAAAAACTGTTTTTT | CASSPGGAYSTNEKLFF